A single sample is the source of the 27 T cell receptor beta chains below, sequenced in a study of siplizumab effects on memory and regulatory T cells. Here immunoSEQ multiplex PCR was the method, and the copy in TCRdb shows in-frame clones only, minus some. The data contain 70,000 to 90,000 clones, more than 80% of them singletons. Sequencing used CD4+ T cells sorted from blood. These receptors originate from a human donor in good health.

This clone has only a few counts. CDR3: CASSTLTRGPPGNTIYF. The CDR3 DNA sequence: TGTGCCAGTAGTACCCTTACTAGGGGGCCTCCTGGAAACACCATATATTTT. V and J are TRBV19 and TRBJ1-3; 7 bases fit TRBD1. This CDR3 has 17 residues. Trimming cost V 4 bases and J 2 bases; bases outside gene matches: 11. Germline V lookup: CDR1 LNHDA, CDR2 SQIVND (reference sequence).

This sequence joins TRBV11-2 and TRBJ2-5; perhaps TRBD2 as D (6 bases). V was cut by 2 bases and J by 4 bases, with 11 bases left in between. Germline lookup yields CDR1 SGHAT and CDR2 FQNNGV. This CDR3 spans 14 amino acids. DNA for the CDR3: TGTGCCAGCAGCTTACAGGGAGGTGGAGAGACCCAGTACTTC. Its protein product is CASSLQGGGETQYF.

CDR3 residues: CASSLDRDYGYTF. The CDR3 DNA follows: TGTGCCAGCAGCCTCGACAGGGATTACGGCTACACCTTC. V gene TRBV6-5 combines with J gene TRBJ1-2; 7 bases are shared with TRBD1. This CDR3 has 13 residues. V lost 6 bases and J lost 8; bases outside the gene matches: 9. Germline loops: CDR1 MNHEY, CDR2 SVGAGI.

V is TRBV15 and J is TRBJ2-7; D gene unclear. Germline CDR1 is LNHNV and CDR2 is YYDKDF (reference sequence). V lost 0 bases and J lost 0, with 12 bases in between. The CDR3 is 16 amino acids. The chain's CDR3 is CATSRDLAASSYEQYF. The CDR3 nucleotides are TGTGCCACCAGCAGAGATTTGGCGGCCAGCTCCTACGAGCAGTACTTC.

The chain combines TRBV5-1 with TRBJ1-5; D call uncertain. CDR1 and CDR2 from the germline V gene are SGHRS and YFSETQ. Trimming stripped 0 bases from V and 0 bases from J, with 10 bases between. The CDR3 extends over 16 amino acids. CDR3 nucleotides: TGCGCCAGCAGCTTGGCGGGAGGAGATAGCAATCAGCCCCAGCATTTT. Its translation is CASSLAGGDSNQPQHF.

The chain carries TRBV30 and TRBJ1-2, with a possible D match to TRBD1 (6 bases). The V gene's germline CDR1 is GTSNPN and CDR2 SVGIG (reference sequence). The V end lost 2 bases, the J end lost 7 bases, and 23 bases lay between the germline ends. The CDR3 has 16 residues. This CDR3 reads CAWSIQGSLRGGGYTF. DNA of the CDR3: TGTGCCTGGAGTATTCAGGGGTCCCTAAGGGGGGGTGGCTACACCTTC.

J is TRBJ2-3 and V is TRBV30; D is undetermined. Trimming cost V 0 bases and J 1 base, with 8 bases left between them. There are 14 residues in the CDR3. Germline CDR1 reads GTSNPN; CDR2 reads SVGIG (reference sequence). This chain's CDR3 is CAWSVAFGTDTQYF. The CDR3 DNA sequence: TGTGCCTGGAGTGTAGCATTTGGCACAGATACGCAGTATTTT.

This chain connects TRBV7-8 to TRBJ1-2, with D unresolved. Trimming took off 5 bases at V and 3 bases at J, with 10 bases between the two ends. Germline loops: CDR1 SGHVS, CDR2 FQNEAQ. CDR3 length equals 13 residues. In nucleotides, the CDR3 is TGTGCCAGCAGCCTAGAGGACTACTATGGCTACACCTTC. Translating gives CASSLEDYYGYTF.

This clone was seen more than once but under ten times. This sequence joins TRBV7-3 and TRBJ2-3; tentatively, D is TRBD1 or TRBD2 (5 bases each). V lost 9 bases, J lost 2 bases, and 18 bases lay in between. CDR3 length equals 15 residues. CDR1 SGHTA and CDR2 FQGTGA come from the germline V gene. DNA of the CDR3: TGTGCCAGTCGTTTACCGGGACGGACCACAGATACGCAGTATTTT. It translates to CASRLPGRTTDTQYF.

This rearrangement joins TRBV28 to TRBJ1-2, with no clear D. The CDR3 loop spans 13 amino acids. V was cut by 8 bases and J by 6 bases, with 16 bases left in between. Germline-derived CDR1 and CDR2 are MDHEN and SYDVKM. CDR3 amino acids: CASLRGSHDGYTF. Here the CDR3 DNA reads TGTGCCAGCCTTCGAGGAAGTCATGATGGCTACACCTTC.

V usage is TRBV19 and J usage is TRBJ2-3; TRBD2 matches 10 bases. The CDR3 loop spans 16 amino acids. The junction had 10 bases not matched to a gene; V was cut back by 6 bases and J by 4 bases. The V gene's germline CDR1 is LNHDA and CDR2 SQIVND (reference sequence). In nucleotides, the CDR3 is TGTGCCAGTAGACAGCTGAGCGGGAGGGGTCCAGATACGCAGTATTTT. Protein sequence: CASRQLSGRGPDTQYF.

J is TRBJ2-3 and V is TRBV6-5; D uncertain. The CDR3 is made up of 15 amino acids. Per germline, CDR1 MNHEY and CDR2 SVGAGI. The V end was cut by 3 bases, the J end by 2 bases, with 12 bases between. The CDR3 spells CASSYGSLSTDTQYF. DNA of the CDR3: TGTGCCAGCAGTTATGGTAGCCTCTCCACAGATACGCAGTATTTT.

The genes are TRBV19 and TRBJ2-2; 10 bases map to TRBD2. Trimming removed 7 bases from V and 6 bases from J; junction bases left unmatched: 11. The CDR3 covers 16 residues. In germline, CDR1 is LNHDA, CDR2 SQIVND (reference sequence). DNA of the CDR3: TGTGCCAGTACGGCTAGCGGGAGATCCCGTCCCGGGGAGCTGTTTTTT. Its translation is CASTASGRSRPGELFF.

This CDR3 reads CASSEPGQGGGYTF. CDR3 sequence (DNA): TGTGCCAGCAGTGAACCGGGACAGGGGGGCGGCTACACCTTC. This rearrangement joins TRBV6-1 to TRBJ1-2, with 11 bases aligning to TRBD1. After removal of 2 bases from V and 8 bases from J, the junction contained 4 bases not matched to a gene. The CDR3 totals 14 residues. Germline V CDR1 and CDR2: MNHNS, SASEGT.

The chain has TRBV6-6 and TRBJ1-1; weak D call: TRBD1 (5 bases). Germline V CDR1 and CDR2: MNHNY, SVGAGI (reference sequence). CDR3 length: 13 amino acids. V dropped 2 bases and J dropped 3 bases, with 7 bases sitting between them. The CDR3 nucleotides are TGTGCCAGCAGTTACGGAGGGGACACTGAAGCTTTCTTT. This sequence encodes CASSYGGDTEAFF.

The V call is TRBV7-3, the J call TRBJ2-3; 10 bases agree with TRBD2. The germline gives CDR1 SGHTA, CDR2 FQGTGA. Trimming took 1 base from V and 2 from J; bases not matched to a gene: 3. The CDR3 runs 16 residues. The CDR3 here is CASSLKGLAVTDTQYF. Here the CDR3 DNA reads TGTGCCAGCAGCTTAAAAGGACTAGCGGTCACAGATACGCAGTATTTT.

This sequence joins TRBV6-1 and TRBJ2-1, with 8 bases matching TRBD2. Trimming cost V 2 bases and J 8 bases; bases outside gene matches: 11. Germline V gene lookup returns CDR1 MNHNS and CDR2 SASEGT. The CDR3 is 16 residues long. The CDR3 DNA sequence: TGTGCCAGCAGTGAAAGGGGGAGCGGGAGTGGAGATGAGCAGTTCTTC. Its protein is CASSERGSGSGDEQFF.

The J gene is TRBJ2-3, the V gene TRBV29-1; no definite D call. Trimming took off 6 bases at V and 2 bases at J, with 15 bases between the two ends. Germline CDR1 reads SQVTM; CDR2 reads ANQGSEA. This CDR3 is built from 14 residues. The CDR3 here is CSVSRVLSTDTQYF. CDR3 DNA: TGCAGCGTCTCCCGGGTCCTATCCACAGATACGCAGTATTTT.

The J gene is TRBJ1-3, the V gene TRBV7-2; no definite D call. The germline V gene has CDR1 SGHTA and CDR2 FQGNSA. The CDR3 length is 15 residues. The V and J ends lost 2 bases and 0 bases respectively, with 8 bases between them. CDR3: CASSLSTTSGNTIYF. CDR3 DNA: TGTGCCAGCAGCTTATCGACAACCTCTGGAAACACCATATATTTT.

V gene TRBV6-5 combines with J gene TRBJ1-1, with D unresolved. The germline V and J ends were trimmed by 5 bases and 0 bases, with 10 bases remaining between them. This CDR3 has 14 amino acids. CDR1 MNHEY and CDR2 SVGAGI come from the germline V gene. Written as DNA, the CDR3 is TGTGCCAGCAGTGTCAGGCCCATGAACACTGAAGCTTTCTTT. Translating gives CASSVRPMNTEAFF.

The V and J genes are TRBV7-3 and TRBJ2-2, with 7 bases identical to TRBD2. The J segment lost 0 bases and the V segment lost 5 bases, leaving 9 bases of the junction unmatched. CDR3 length equals 17 residues. CDR1 SGHTA and CDR2 FQGTGA come from the germline V gene. CDR3 DNA sequence: TGTGCCAGCAGCCTCTCGGGGGGAGGGCCGAACACCGGGGAGCTGTTTTTT. Encoded protein: CASSLSGGGPNTGELFF.

The gene calls are TRBV19 and TRBJ2-2, with D unresolved. Trimming cost V 4 bases and J 3 bases, with 9 bases left between them. The germline CDR1 and CDR2 sequences are LNHDA and SQIVND (reference sequence). The CDR3 extends over 14 amino acids. The CDR3 sequence: CASSKPPYTGELFF. The CDR3 DNA sequence: TGTGCCAGTAGTAAACCACCGTACACCGGGGAGCTGTTTTTT.

The chain links TRBV5-4 to TRBJ2-1; 7 bases are a match to TRBD1. Germline lookup yields CDR1 SGHNT and CDR2 YYREEE (reference sequence). This CDR3 has 15 residues. With 4 bases clipped from V and 0 bases from J, the junction kept 4 bases outside the gene matches. The CDR3 DNA reads TGTGCCAGCAGCCAACAGGGGAACTCCTACAATGAGCAGTTCTTC. This sequence encodes CASSQQGNSYNEQFF.

The chain employs TRBV28 and TRBJ1-2; 8 bases fit TRBD1. The trim removed 4 bases at V and 2 bases at J, leaving 6 bases unmatched. The germline V gene encodes CDR1 MDHEN and CDR2 SYDVKM. The CDR3 has 15 amino acids. CDR3 residues: CASSSPQGANYGYTF. Written as DNA, the CDR3 is TGTGCCAGCAGTTCCCCCCAGGGGGCGAACTATGGCTACACCTTC.

The chain carries TRBV11-2 and TRBJ1-2; D not resolved. Trimming took 1 base from V and 8 from J, leaving 11 bases between them. CDR1 SGHAT and CDR2 FQNNGV come from the germline V gene. The CDR3 consists of 13 residues. This CDR3 reads CASSLAGGVGYTF. Here the CDR3 DNA reads TGTGCCAGCAGCTTAGCGGGTGGGGTGGGCTACACCTTC. Full variable domain (rest looked up from reference TRBV11-2 and TRBJ1-2): EAGVAQSPRYKIIEKRQSVAFWCNPISGHATLYWYQQILGQGPKLLIQFQNNGVVDDSQLPKDRFSAERLKGVDSTLKIQPAKLEDSAVYLCASSLAGGVGYTFGSGTRLTVV.

J is TRBJ1-1 and V is TRBV5-5; tentative D call: TRBD1 (5 bases). The CDR3 extends over 16 amino acids. Germline loops: CDR1 SGHKS, CDR2 YYEKEE (reference sequence). V was trimmed by 4 bases and J by 0 bases, leaving 16 bases between them. DNA for the CDR3: TGTGCCAGCAGCCCGGAGGGGTCCAGGATGAACACTGAAGCTTTCTTT. Its translation: CASSPEGSRMNTEAFF.

This chain uses TRBV5-5 with TRBJ2-5; tentative D call: TRBD2 (5 bases). Looked up from germline, CDR1 is SGHKS and CDR2 is YYEKEE (reference sequence). This CDR3 spans 13 amino acids. V lost 2 bases and J lost 2, with 7 bases in between. The CDR3 protein is CASSFGLQETQYF. In DNA, the CDR3 is TGTGCCAGCAGCTTCGGACTGCAAGAGACCCAGTACTTC.